The 8 T cell receptor beta chains in this list originate from one sample, sequenced in a study of breast tumors, draining lymph nodes, adjacent tissues. Each CDR3 protein is one row after TCRdb ran MiXCR on the multiplex PCR reads. The table shows some 66,000 distinct CDR3 sequences, with less than 75% occurring only once. Sequenced material: breast tumor tissue. The receptors here all came from a female donor with breast cancer. Some clones in this sample may be carry-over from other donors' samples.

Many counts were recorded for this clonotype. The V and J genes are TRBV2 and TRBJ2-1; tentative D call: TRBD2 (5 bases). V lost 2 bases and J lost 9, with 8 bases in between. The germline V gene encodes CDR1 SNHLY and CDR2 FYNNEI. The CDR3 covers 12 residues. CDR3 amino acids: CASSERAGEQFF. The CDR3 DNA reads as TGTGCCAGCAGTGAACGTGCGGGTGAGCAGTTCTTC.

This clonotype has ten or more counts. This rearrangement joins TRBV11-2 to TRBJ2-7, with D perhaps matching TRBD2 (7 bases). Germline loops: CDR1 SGHAT, CDR2 FQNNGV. The CDR3 extends over 15 amino acids. Trimming shortened V by 3 bases and J by 2 bases, and 14 bases separated the two germline ends. This chain's CDR3 is CASSLAGALPYEQYF. CDR3 DNA sequence: TGTGCCAGCAGCTTGGCGGGGGCCTTACCCTACGAGCAGTACTTC.

This clonotype was recorded many times. V and J are TRBV30 and TRBJ2-5; 7 positions agree with TRBD1. This CDR3 is built from 11 residues. J was trimmed by 6 bases and V by 3 bases; bases with no gene match: 1. In germline, CDR1 is GTSNPN, CDR2 SVGIG (reference sequence). CDR3 amino acids: CAWRDRKTQYF. CDR3 coding DNA: TGTGCCTGGAGGGACAGGAAGACCCAGTACTTC.

This clonotype has at least ten counts. J is TRBJ1-1 and V is TRBV18; 10 nucleotides align to TRBD1. Germline loops: CDR1 KGHSH, CDR2 LQKENI. CDR3 length: 15 amino acids. The V gene end was trimmed by 2 bases and the J gene end by 6 bases; junction bases not matched to a gene: 6. The CDR3 DNA is TGTGCCAGCTCACCAATGACAGGGGGCGAGCCTGAAGCTTTCTTT. It specifies CASSPMTGGEPEAFF.

Points on this clonotype: The CDR3 carries no conserved terminal phenylalanine or tryptophan, so it likely arises from a read error. This chain connects TRBV7-3 to TRBJ2-3; the match to TRBD1 covers 8 bases. The CDR3 length is 15 residues. Trimming took 5 bases from V and 1 from J; bases not matched to a gene: 5. CDR1 SGHTA and CDR2 FQGTGA come from the germline V gene. CDR3: CASSPQGQGTDTQYS. The CDR3 DNA reads TGTGCCAGCAGCCCCCAGGGACAGGGCACAGATACGCAGTATTCT.

By proportion, this clonotype is medium-sized (0.01 to 0.1%). V usage is TRBV2 and J usage is TRBJ1-6; 11 bases are shared with TRBD1. The V and J ends lost 3 bases and 9 bases, in that order; junction bases with no gene match: 7. The germline V gene has CDR1 SNHLY and CDR2 FYNNEI. The CDR3 has 16 residues. The CDR3: CASSERTGGAGSPLHF. The CDR3 DNA reads TGTGCCAGCAGTGAGAGGACAGGGGGCGCCGGTTCACCCCTCCACTTT.

Comment on this clonotype: At one end the junction does not follow the germline gene, possibly because of a read error. The chain uses TRBV9 and TRBJ1-3, with D possibly matching TRBD1 (5 bases). Germline CDR1 and CDR2: SGDLS and YYNGEE. The CDR3 is 16 amino acids. Here the CDR3 reads CTSGATGLDAGNTIYF. CDR3 DNA: TGTACCAGCGGCGCTACAGGCTTAGACGCTGGAAACACCATATATTTT.

This chain uses TRBV20-1 with TRBJ1-1, with a possible D match to TRBD1 (5 bases). V lost 1 base and J 1 base, leaving 10 bases between the germline ends. The CDR3 is 14 residues long. The germline CDR1 and CDR2 sequences are DFQATT and SNEGSKA (reference sequence). CDR3 loop: CSARGARENTEAFF. CDR3 sequence (DNA): TGCAGTGCTAGAGGGGCCAGGGAGAACACTGAAGCTTTCTTT.